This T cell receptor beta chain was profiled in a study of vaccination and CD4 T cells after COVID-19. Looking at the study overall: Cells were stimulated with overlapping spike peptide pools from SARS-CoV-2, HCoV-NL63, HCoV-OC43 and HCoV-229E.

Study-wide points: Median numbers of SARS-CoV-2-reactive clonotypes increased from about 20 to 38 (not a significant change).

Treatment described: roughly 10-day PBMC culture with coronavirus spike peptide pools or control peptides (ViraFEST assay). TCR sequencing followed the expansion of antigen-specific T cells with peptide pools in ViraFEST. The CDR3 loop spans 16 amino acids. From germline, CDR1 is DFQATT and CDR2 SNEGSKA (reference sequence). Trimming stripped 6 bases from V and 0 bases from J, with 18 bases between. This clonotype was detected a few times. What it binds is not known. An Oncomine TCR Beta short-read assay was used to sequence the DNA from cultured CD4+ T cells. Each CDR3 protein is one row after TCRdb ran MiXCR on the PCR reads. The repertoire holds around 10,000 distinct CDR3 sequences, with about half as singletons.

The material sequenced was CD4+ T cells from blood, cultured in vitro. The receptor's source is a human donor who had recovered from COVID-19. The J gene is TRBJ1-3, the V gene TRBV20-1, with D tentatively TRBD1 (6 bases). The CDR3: CSAGWRGVTSGNTIYF. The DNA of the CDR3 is TGCAGTGCAGGGTGGAGGGGGGTTACCTCTGGAAACACCATATATTTT.